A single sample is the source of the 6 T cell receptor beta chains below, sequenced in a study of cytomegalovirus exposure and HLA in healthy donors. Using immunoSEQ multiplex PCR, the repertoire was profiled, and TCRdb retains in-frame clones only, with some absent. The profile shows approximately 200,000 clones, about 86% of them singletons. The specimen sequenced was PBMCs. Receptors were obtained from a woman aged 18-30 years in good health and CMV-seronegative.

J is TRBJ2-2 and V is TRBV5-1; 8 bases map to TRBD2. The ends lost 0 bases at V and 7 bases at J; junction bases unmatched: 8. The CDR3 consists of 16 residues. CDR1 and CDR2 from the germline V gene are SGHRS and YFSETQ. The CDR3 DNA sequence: TGCGCCAGCAGCTTGGACAGCGGGAGAGGTGTCGGGGAGCTGTTTTTT. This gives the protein CASSLDSGRGVGELFF.

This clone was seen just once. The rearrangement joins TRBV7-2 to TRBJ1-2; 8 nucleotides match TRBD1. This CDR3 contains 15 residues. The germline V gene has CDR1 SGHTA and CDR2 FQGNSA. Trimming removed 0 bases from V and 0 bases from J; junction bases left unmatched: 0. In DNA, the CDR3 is TGTGCCAGCAGCTTAGCACAGGGGGCTAACTATGGCTACACCTTC. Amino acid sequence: CASSLAQGANYGYTF.

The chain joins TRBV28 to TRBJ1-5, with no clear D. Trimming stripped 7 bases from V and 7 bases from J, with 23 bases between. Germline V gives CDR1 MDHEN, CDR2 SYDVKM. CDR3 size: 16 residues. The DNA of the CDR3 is TGTGCCAGCACCCCCCCTCCCCCCGGTCTTTGGCAGCCCCAGCATTTT. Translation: CASTPPPPGLWQPQHF.

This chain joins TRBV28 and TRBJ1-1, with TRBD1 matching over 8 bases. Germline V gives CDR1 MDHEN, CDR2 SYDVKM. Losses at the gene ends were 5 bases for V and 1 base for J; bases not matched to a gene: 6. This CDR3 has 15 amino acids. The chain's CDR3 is CASSPRTGWNTEAFF. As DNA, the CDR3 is TGTGCCAGCAGTCCCCGGACAGGGTGGAACACTGAAGCTTTCTTT.

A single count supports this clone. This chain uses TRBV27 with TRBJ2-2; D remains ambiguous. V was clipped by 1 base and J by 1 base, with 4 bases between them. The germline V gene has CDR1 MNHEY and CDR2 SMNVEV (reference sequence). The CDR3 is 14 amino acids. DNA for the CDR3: TGTGCCAGCAGTTTATACAGGAACACCGGGGAGCTGTTTTTT. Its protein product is CASSLYRNTGELFF.

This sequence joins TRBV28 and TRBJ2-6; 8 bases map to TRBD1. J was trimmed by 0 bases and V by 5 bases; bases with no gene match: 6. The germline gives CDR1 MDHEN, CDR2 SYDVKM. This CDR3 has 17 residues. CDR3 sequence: CASSNRGQVSGANVLTF. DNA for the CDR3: TGTGCCAGCAGTAATCGGGGACAGGTCTCTGGGGCCAACGTCCTGACTTTC.